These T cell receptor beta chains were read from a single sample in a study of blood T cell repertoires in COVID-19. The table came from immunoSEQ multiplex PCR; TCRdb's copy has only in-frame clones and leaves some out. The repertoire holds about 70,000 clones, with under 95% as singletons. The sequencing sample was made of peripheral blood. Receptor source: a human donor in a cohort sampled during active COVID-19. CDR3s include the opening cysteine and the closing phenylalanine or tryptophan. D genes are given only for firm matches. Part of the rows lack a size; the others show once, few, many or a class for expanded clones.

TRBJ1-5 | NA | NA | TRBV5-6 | TGTGCCAGCAGCCCTAGAAACAATCAGCCCCAGCATTTT | CASSPRNNQPQHF
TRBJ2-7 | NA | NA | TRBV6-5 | TGTGCCAGCACCATTTCCGGGACACACTACGAGCAGTACTTC | CASTISGTHYEQYF
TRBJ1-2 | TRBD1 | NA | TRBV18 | TGTGCCAGCTCATCGGACAGGGCTAACTATGGCTACACCTTC | CASSSDRANYGYTF
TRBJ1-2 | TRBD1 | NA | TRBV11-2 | TGTGCCAGCAGCTTAAGGTCCAGGGGGCTATATGGCTACACCTTC | CASSLRSRGLYGYTF
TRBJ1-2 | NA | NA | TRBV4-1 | TGCGCCAGCAGCCAAGAATCGGGGTTTGTTCACTATGGCTACACCTTC | CASSQESGFVHYGYTF
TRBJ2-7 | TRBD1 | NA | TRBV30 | TGTGCCTGGAGTGTAGACAGGGCGAAGCAGTACTTC | CAWSVDRAKQYF
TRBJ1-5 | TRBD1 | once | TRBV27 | TGTGCCAGCAGTTTCCACGGACAGGGCAATCAGCCCCAGCATTTT | CASSFHGQGNQPQHF
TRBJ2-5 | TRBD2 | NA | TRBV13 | TGTGCCAGCAGCCCCCAAGCCACTAGCGGGGAAGAGACCCAGTACTTC | CASSPQATSGEETQYF
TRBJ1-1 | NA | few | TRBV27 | TGTGCCAGCAGCGCAGGGCTGAACACTGAAGCTTTCTTT | CASSAGLNTEAFF
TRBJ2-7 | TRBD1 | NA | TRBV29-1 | TGCAGCGTTGAAGGCTGGGGACAGGGCGGCGGGGGCGAGCAGTACTTC | CSVEGWGQGGGGEQYF
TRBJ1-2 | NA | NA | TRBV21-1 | TGTGCCAGCAGCACCCCCGATAAGGGGAAGGACTATGGCTACACCTTC | CASSTPDKGKDYGYTF
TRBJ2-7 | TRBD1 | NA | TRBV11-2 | TGTGCCAGCAGCTCTACCGGGACAGTTGACTTC | CASSSTGTVDF
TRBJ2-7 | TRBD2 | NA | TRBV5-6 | TGTGCCAGCAGCCTCGGGACTAGGGGCTACGAGCAGTACTTC | CASSLGTRGYEQYF
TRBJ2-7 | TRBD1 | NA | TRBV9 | TGTGCCAGCAGCGCAGCCCCCCACCAGGGGGCCTACGAGCAGTACTTC | CASSAAPHQGAYEQYF
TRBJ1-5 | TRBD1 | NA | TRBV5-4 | TGTGCCAGCAGCTTGGGGAGGGGGCGAGATCAGCCCCAGCATTTT | CASSLGRGRDQPQHF
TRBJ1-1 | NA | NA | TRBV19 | TGTGCCAGTAGTAAGGGGTCGAGCACTGAAGCTTTCTTT | CASSKGSSTEAFF
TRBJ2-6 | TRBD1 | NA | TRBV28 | TGTGCCAGCAGCCCATCTCAGGGGGTTCGGGCCAACGTCCTGACTTTC | CASSPSQGVRANVLTF
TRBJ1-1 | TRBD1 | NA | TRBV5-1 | TGCGCCAGCAGCTTGGTTGGGCAGGGGGTAGTAGCTTTCTTT | CASSLVGQGVVAFF
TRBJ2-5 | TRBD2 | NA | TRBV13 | TGTGCCAGCAGCGAAGGGAGCGGGGACCAAGAGACCCAGTACTTC | CASSEGSGDQETQYF
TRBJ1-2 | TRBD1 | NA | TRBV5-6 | TGTGCCAGCAGCCTGAGGGCTACCGGGACAGGGTATGGCTACACCTTC | CASSLRATGTGYGYTF
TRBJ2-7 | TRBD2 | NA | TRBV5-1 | TGCGCCAGCAGCCAGGAGCTCGCGGGACTACACTACCAGCAGTACTTC | CASSQELAGLHYQQYF
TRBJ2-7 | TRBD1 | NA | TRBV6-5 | TGTGCCAGTTCGAGAGTGACAGGGAGTACCTACGAGCAGTACTTC | CASSRVTGSTYEQYF
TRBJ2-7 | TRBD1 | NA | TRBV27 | TGTGCCAGCAGCTACAGGGGAGATAGCTCCTACGAGCAGTACTTC | CASSYRGDSSYEQYF
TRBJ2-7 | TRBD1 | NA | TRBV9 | TGTGCCAGCAGCCCGTGGGACAGCACCTACGAGCAGTACTTC | CASSPWDSTYEQYF
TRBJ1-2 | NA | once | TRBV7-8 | TGTGCCAGCAGCTTATCAAACTATGGCTACACCTTC | CASSLSNYGYTF
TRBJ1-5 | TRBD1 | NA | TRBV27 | TGTGCCAGCAGTCCGGGGACAGAATATATCACGGGATTACCCCAGCATTTT | CASSPGTEYITGLPQHF
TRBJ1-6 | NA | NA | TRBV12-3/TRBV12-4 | TGTGCCAGCAGCCGAGAGAGCTATTCACCCCTCCACTTT | CASSRESYSPLHF
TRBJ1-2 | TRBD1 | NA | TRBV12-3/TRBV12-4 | TGTGCCAGCAGTTCCCGGACAGGTGGCTACACCTTC | CASSSRTGGYTF
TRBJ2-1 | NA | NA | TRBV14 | TGTGCCAGCAGCCAAACCTTATCGGGGGGCGACACTTGGTACAATGAGCAGTTCTTC | CASSQTLSGGDTWYNEQFF
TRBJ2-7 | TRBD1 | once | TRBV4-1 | TGCGCCAGCAGCCAAGTCGTGGTGGGGGGACAGGGTAACTACGAGCAGTACTTC | CASSQVVVGGQGNYEQYF
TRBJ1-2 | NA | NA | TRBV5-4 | TGTGCCAGCAGCTTGAAGTGGCAGGGGCTGGAGGGCTACACCTTC | CASSLKWQGLEGYTF
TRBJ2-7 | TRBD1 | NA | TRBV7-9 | TGTGCCAGCAGCTCCCGGACAGGGTACGAGCAGTACTTC | CASSSRTGYEQYF
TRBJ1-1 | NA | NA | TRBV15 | TGTGCCACCAGCGCACAATTGAGGTTAGGAGACACTGAAGCTTTCTTT | CATSAQLRLGDTEAFF
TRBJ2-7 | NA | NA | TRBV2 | TGTGCCACGCGACAGGTGTACTACGAGCAGTACTTC | CATRQVYYEQYF
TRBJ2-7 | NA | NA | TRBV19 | TGTGCCAGTAGTGAGCTCCAGGGTGCATACGAGCAGTACTTC | CASSELQGAYEQYF
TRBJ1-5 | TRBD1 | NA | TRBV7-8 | TGTGCCAGCAGCTTGGGCCCCAGGGGGCAAAATCAGCCCCAGCATTTT | CASSLGPRGQNQPQHF
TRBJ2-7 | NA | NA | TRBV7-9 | TGTGCCAGCAGCCACCTAGGACTGACCAACGAGCAGTACTTC | CASSHLGLTNEQYF
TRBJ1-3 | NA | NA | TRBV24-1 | TGTGCCACCAGTGACGGGACAAGTGGAAACACCATATATTTT | CATSDGTSGNTIYF
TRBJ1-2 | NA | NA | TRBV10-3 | TGTGCCATCAGTGACGCGGGCTTGGCTGGCTACACCTTC | CAISDAGLAGYTF
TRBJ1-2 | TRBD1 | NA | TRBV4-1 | TGCGCCAGCAGCCAAGTCGGACAGGCGTCGTATAACTATGGCTACACCTTC | CASSQVGQASYNYGYTF
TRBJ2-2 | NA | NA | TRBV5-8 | TGTGCCAGCAGCCCCTTGAGCTGGGGCGCGAACACCGGGGAGCTGTTTTTT | CASSPLSWGANTGELFF
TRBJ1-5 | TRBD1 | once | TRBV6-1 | TGTGCCAGCAGTGAGGGGACAGCCAAAGGGCCCCAGCATTTT | CASSEGTAKGPQHF
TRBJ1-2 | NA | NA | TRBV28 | TGTGCCAGCAGTGCCATACAGGAAAACTATGGCTACACCTTC | CASSAIQENYGYTF
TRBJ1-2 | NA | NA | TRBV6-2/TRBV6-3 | TGTGCCAGCAGTTGGAGGACTTTTCATGGAGGCTATGGCTACACCTTC | CASSWRTFHGGYGYTF
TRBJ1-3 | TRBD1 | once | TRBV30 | TGTGCCTGGGACGACCGGGACAGCCTAATCCGATTCTCTGGAAACACCATATATTTT | CAWDDRDSLIRFSGNTIYF
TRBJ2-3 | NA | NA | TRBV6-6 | TGTGCCAGCAGCCGGACGACGGCGGGGCGCACAGATACGCAGTATTTT | CASSRTTAGRTDTQYF
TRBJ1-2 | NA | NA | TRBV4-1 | TGCGCCAGCAGCCAAGGAACAGTGGGCGTCTATGGCTACACCTTC | CASSQGTVGVYGYTF
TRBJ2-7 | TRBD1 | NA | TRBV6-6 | TGTGCCAGCAGGGCGACAGGGGACGAGCAGTACTTC | CASRATGDEQYF
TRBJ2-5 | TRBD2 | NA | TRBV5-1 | TGCGCCAGCAGCGGACCTTGGGAGGGGGAGACCCAGTACTTC | CASSGPWEGETQYF
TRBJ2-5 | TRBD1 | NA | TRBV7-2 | TGTGCCAGCAGCTTAGGGACAGGGACAATCTCAGGGACCCAGTACTTC | CASSLGTGTISGTQYF
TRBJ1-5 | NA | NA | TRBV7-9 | TGTGCCAGCATGCCTCAGGGATCGGATCAGCCCCAGCATTTT | CASMPQGSDQPQHF
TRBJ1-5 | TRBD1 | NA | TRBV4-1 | TGCGCCAGCAGCCAAGATGAGGGACAGGGTAGGAATCAGCCCCAGCATTTT | CASSQDEGQGRNQPQHF
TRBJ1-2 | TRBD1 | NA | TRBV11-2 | TGTGCCAGCAGCTTAGATGGCAGGGGGAATGGCTACACCTTC | CASSLDGRGNGYTF